These 26 T cell receptor beta chains originate from one sample sequenced in a study of control samples from healthy donors and cancer patients. Libraries were prepared by immunoSEQ multiplex PCR; TCRdb keeps only in-frame clonotypes and omits some of them. The sample carries 90,000 or so clones, approximately 84% recorded once. The material sequenced was PBMCs. The source of these receptors is a man aged 70 or older with lung cancer.

The V gene is TRBV19, the J gene TRBJ1-3, with 7 bases fitting TRBD1. Germline assignment: CDR1 LNHDA and CDR2 SQIVND (reference sequence). The CDR3 runs 16 residues. Trimming took 5 bases from V and 0 from J; bases not matched to a gene: 7. CDR3 loop: CASSSRTGFSGNTIYF. The CDR3, as DNA: TGTGCCAGTAGTTCTCGGACAGGTTTCTCTGGAAACACCATATATTTT.

This clone was picked up one time. The V and J genes are TRBV4-1 and TRBJ2-1; 12 bases map to TRBD2. The CDR3 is 16 residues long. Germline CDR1 and CDR2: MGHRA and YSYEKL. With V trimmed by 1 base and J by 9 bases, 7 bases remained unmatched. The CDR3 here is CASSQASGGALPEQFF. The CDR3 region has the DNA TGCGCCAGCAGCCAAGCTAGCGGGGGGGCCCTCCCTGAGCAGTTCTTC.

The J gene is TRBJ2-7, the V gene TRBV14; no firm D call. Germline V gene data show CDR1 as SGHDN and CDR2 as FVKESK. V was clipped by 4 bases and J by 5 bases, with 12 bases between them. This CDR3 is 13 amino acids long. The CDR3 nucleotides are TGTGCCAGCAGCCTGGCAGTTACTGACGAGCAGTACTTC. Amino acids: CASSLAVTDEQYF.

The chain joins TRBV7-2 to TRBJ2-3; D ambiguous. Trimming left V 5 bases short and J 5 bases short, with 11 bases between. Germline CDR1 and CDR2: SGHTA and FQGNSA. The CDR3 extends over 13 amino acids. The CDR3 region is CASSRGFIDTQYF. As DNA, the CDR3 is TGTGCCAGCAGCCGAGGCTTTATAGATACGCAGTATTTT. Supplemented by reference TRBV7-2 and TRBJ2-3, the full variable domain reads GAGVSQSPSNKVTEKGKDVELRCDPISGHTALYWYRQSLGQGLEFLIYFQGNSAPDKSGLPSDRFSAERTGGSVSTLTIQRTQQEDSAVYLCASSRGFIDTQYFGPGTRLTVL.

V and J are TRBV9 and TRBJ2-1, with D perhaps matching TRBD1 (8 bases). The CDR3 contains 17 residues. Germline-derived CDR1 and CDR2 are SGDLS and YYNGEE. V lost 1 base and J lost 7, with 21 bases in between. In nucleotides, the CDR3 is TGTGCCAGCAGCGTACTGCCCGGAGACAGGGGAGGGAATGAGCAGTTCTTC. It translates to CASSVLPGDRGGNEQFF.

The genes are TRBV4-1 and TRBJ2-3; D unclear. The CDR3 has 15 amino acids. Germline CDR1 reads MGHRA; CDR2 reads YSYEKL. Trimming removed 0 bases at V and 8 bases at J, with 15 bases between. The CDR3 sequence: CASSQEGTRTGTQYF. CDR3 DNA sequence: TGCGCCAGCAGCCAAGAAGGAACGAGGACCGGTACGCAGTATTTT.

The J gene is TRBJ2-1, the V gene TRBV19, with D unclear. Germline lookup yields CDR1 LNHDA and CDR2 SQIVND (reference sequence). Trimming took off 6 bases at V and 4 bases at J, with 13 bases between the two ends. The CDR3 runs to 14 residues. The CDR3 DNA sequence: TGTGCCAGTAGGTTTAGGCAGGCGTACAATGAGCAGTTCTTC. Protein: CASRFRQAYNEQFF.

This rearrangement joins TRBV18 to TRBJ2-7; no reliable D call. The CDR3 is 12 residues long. Trimming shortened V by 6 bases and J by 6 bases, and 12 bases separated the two germline ends. CDR1 KGHSH and CDR2 LQKENI come from the germline V gene. CDR3 nucleotides: TGTGCCAGCTCCCTATCACCGGCCGAGCAGTACTTC. Its translation is CASSLSPAEQYF.

The rearrangement links TRBV7-3 to TRBJ1-2; 8 bases agree with TRBD1. Per germline, CDR1 SGHTA and CDR2 FQGTGA. Trimming removed 1 base from V and 3 bases from J; junction bases left unmatched: 13. The CDR3 runs 18 residues. The CDR3 bases are TGTGCCAGCAGCTTAAACGCAGGGGGCTTTACACCTCACTATGGCTACACCTTC. Translating it yields CASSLNAGGFTPHYGYTF.

The V call is TRBV29-1, the J call TRBJ1-1, with TRBD1 matching over 9 bases. V shed 2 bases and J 7 bases; nucleotides not matched to a gene: 8. Germline values: CDR1 SQVTM, CDR2 ANQGSEA. This CDR3 region has 14 residues. In DNA form, the CDR3 reads TGCAGCGTTGAAAGGGACAGGGCCTCGAATGAAGCTTTCTTT. Translating gives CSVERDRASNEAFF.

The rearrangement links TRBV24-1 to TRBJ2-1; 8 positions agree with TRBD2. Germline lookup yields CDR1 KGHDR and CDR2 SFDVKD. CDR3 length equals 16 residues. Losses at the gene ends were 1 base for V and 2 bases for J; bases not matched to a gene: 3. The CDR3 region is CATSDLSGGAYNEQFF. Here the CDR3 DNA reads TGTGCCACCAGTGATTTATCCGGGGGGGCCTACAATGAGCAGTTCTTC.

The gene calls are TRBV9 and TRBJ2-5; perhaps TRBD1 as D (5 bases). Germline V gene lookup returns CDR1 SGDLS and CDR2 YYNGEE. V lost 4 bases, J lost 2 bases, and 15 bases lay in between. The CDR3 consists of 15 residues. The DNA of the CDR3 is TGTGCCAGCAGCTTCTCGTGGGGCGGACAAGAGACCCAGTACTTC. Its translation is CASSFSWGGQETQYF.

This sequence joins TRBV4-2 and TRBJ2-1; 9 bases are shared with TRBD2. The CDR3 is made up of 16 amino acids. V was pared by 4 bases and J by 5 bases, with 9 bases of the junction left unmatched. The germline CDR1 and CDR2 sequences are LGHNA and YNFKEQ. CDR3 nucleotides: TGTGCCAGCAGCCCGGATCTGACTAGCGGCCACAATGAGCAGTTCTTC. Its translation is CASSPDLTSGHNEQFF.

DNA for the CDR3: TGTGCCAGCAGCTCTTTCGGGGGGAGCTCCTACAATGAGCAGTTCTTC. This codes for CASSSFGGSSYNEQFF. The chain links TRBV11-2 to TRBJ2-1, with 7 bases matching TRBD2. This CDR3 has 16 amino acids. CDR1 and CDR2 (germline): SGHAT, FQNNGV. V lost 4 bases and J lost 0; bases outside the gene matches: 6.

A single count supports this clone. The chain carries TRBV7-9 and TRBJ1-6; D is ambiguous. The germline CDR1 and CDR2 sequences are SEHNR and FQNEAQ (reference sequence). The V and J ends lost 1 base and 12 bases respectively, with 7 bases between them. CDR3 length: 12 amino acids. CDR3 in amino acids: CASSLEGQPLHF. The CDR3 DNA follows: TGTGCCAGCAGCTTAGAGGGTCAACCCCTCCACTTT. Together with reference TRBV7-9 and TRBJ1-6, the CDR3 gives the full variable domain: DTGVSQNPRHKITKRGQNVTFRCDPISEHNRLYWYRQTLGQGPEFLTYFQNEAQLEKSRLLSDRFSAERPKGSFSTLEIQRTEQGDSAMYLCASSLEGQPLHFGNGTRLTVT.

This chain links TRBV27 with TRBJ2-7; 10 bases align to TRBD1. Trimming cost V 5 bases and J 0 bases; bases outside gene matches: 7. CDR3 size: 16 residues. Germline V lookup: CDR1 MNHEY, CDR2 SMNVEV (reference sequence). CDR3: CASSRLGTGASYEQYF. DNA for the CDR3: TGTGCCAGCAGTCGCCTAGGGACAGGGGCCTCCTACGAGCAGTACTTC.

The chain links TRBV6-2 or TRBV6-3 to TRBJ2-6; D tentatively reads TRBD1 or TRBD2 (6 bases each). The germline V and J ends were trimmed by 7 bases and 0 bases, with 22 bases remaining between them. Per the germline V gene, CDR1 is MNHEY and CDR2 is SVGEGT. CDR3 length: 19 amino acids. In DNA, the CDR3 is TGTGCCAGCACCCCCAACCTAGGGGGGTCCCACTCTGGGGCCAACGTCCTGACTTTC. Amino acids: CASTPNLGGSHSGANVLTF.

The chain uses TRBV27 and TRBJ1-1; 10 positions match TRBD1. CDR1 MNHEY and CDR2 SMNVEV come from the germline V gene (reference sequence). V was clipped by 3 bases and J by 7 bases; unmatched bases: 2. The CDR3 contains 13 residues. The CDR3 reads CASSFGQGVEAFF. Written as DNA, the CDR3 is TGTGCCAGCAGTTTCGGACAGGGGGTTGAAGCTTTCTTT.

The rearrangement uses TRBV30 and TRBJ1-1; TRBD1 matches at 8 bases. The V gene end was trimmed by 4 bases and the J gene end by 0 bases; junction bases not matched to a gene: 10. CDR3 length: 16 residues. Germline lookup yields CDR1 GTSNPN and CDR2 SVGIG (reference sequence). The CDR3 spells CAWKGQENSMNTEAFF. For the CDR3, the DNA is TGTGCCTGGAAGGGACAGGAGAACTCAATGAACACTGAAGCTTTCTTT.

V gene TRBV7-3 combines with J gene TRBJ2-4, with 9 bases identical to TRBD1. There are 20 residues in the CDR3. CDR1 is SGHTA, CDR2 FQGTGA, per germline. With 3 bases clipped from V and 0 bases from J, the junction kept 15 bases outside the gene matches. CDR3 sequence reads: CASSLIWGQGFSLAKNIQYF. CDR3 nucleotides: TGTGCCAGCAGCTTGATTTGGGGACAGGGATTTTCTCTAGCCAAAAACATTCAGTACTTC.

The chain is built from TRBV6-1 and TRBJ2-7; D unresolved. The V gene lost 1 base and the J gene lost 2 bases, with 12 bases spanning the gap. CDR3 length: 15 amino acids. CDR1 is MNHNS and CDR2 is SASEGT in the germline V gene. This chain's CDR3 is CASSEGTPGAYEQYF. The CDR3 nucleotides are TGTGCCAGCAGTGAAGGGACCCCCGGAGCCTACGAGCAGTACTTC.

V gene TRBV10-3 combines with J gene TRBJ2-2; D may match TRBD1 or TRBD2 (6 bases each). CDR1 is ENHRY, CDR2 SYGVKD, per germline. The length of the CDR3 is 16 residues. Trimming stripped 3 bases from V and 7 bases from J, with 18 bases between. CDR3 sequence reads: CAISDVNGGSSGELFF. In DNA, the CDR3 is TGTGCCATCAGTGATGTTAACGGGGGCTCCAGCGGGGAGCTGTTTTTT.

V usage is TRBV18 and J usage is TRBJ1-5; D is uncertain. Germline-derived CDR1 and CDR2 are KGHSH and LQKENI. The V gene lost 2 bases and the J gene lost 4 bases, with 6 bases spanning the gap. The CDR3 extends over 13 amino acids. CDR3 residues: CASSPSPNQPQHF. CDR3 sequence (DNA): TGTGCCAGCTCACCATCCCCGAATCAGCCCCAGCATTTT. The variable domain in full, with the rest retrieved from reference TRBV18 and TRBJ1-5, is NAGVMQNPRHLVRRRGQEARLRCSPMKGHSHVYWYRQLPEEGLKFMVYLQKENIIDESGMPKERFSAEFPKEGPSILRIQQVVRGDSAAYFCASSPSPNQPQHFGDGTRLSIL.

This clone was detected once. The CDR3 region has the DNA TGCGCCAGCAGTGAGCGACGGGGGGGCCAAGAGACCCAGTACTTC. Translating gives CASSERRGGQETQYF. The rearrangement links TRBV10-2 to TRBJ2-5; 8 positions agree with TRBD2. From germline, CDR1 is WSHSY and CDR2 SAAADI. The ends lost 2 bases at V and 1 base at J; junction bases unmatched: 3. The CDR3 has 15 amino acids.

Of note for this clone: Being one base from a much bigger clone, this may be a read error. This chain uses TRBV6-6 with TRBJ1-6; D is unresolved. The CDR3 sequence is 12 residues long. CDR1 MNHNY and CDR2 SVGAGI come from the germline V gene (reference sequence). CDR3 DNA: TGTGCCAGCAGCGGAAGTAATTCACCCTTCCACTTT. It translates to CASSGSNSPFHF.

The rearrangement joins TRBV9 to TRBJ2-3, with no clear D. The V end lost 4 bases, the J end lost 5 bases, and 8 bases lay between the germline ends. Germline-derived CDR1 and CDR2 are SGDLS and YYNGEE. The CDR3 runs 12 residues. CDR3 DNA sequence: TGTGCCAGCAGCCGTGAGATAGATACGCAGTATTTT. It codes for CASSREIDTQYF.